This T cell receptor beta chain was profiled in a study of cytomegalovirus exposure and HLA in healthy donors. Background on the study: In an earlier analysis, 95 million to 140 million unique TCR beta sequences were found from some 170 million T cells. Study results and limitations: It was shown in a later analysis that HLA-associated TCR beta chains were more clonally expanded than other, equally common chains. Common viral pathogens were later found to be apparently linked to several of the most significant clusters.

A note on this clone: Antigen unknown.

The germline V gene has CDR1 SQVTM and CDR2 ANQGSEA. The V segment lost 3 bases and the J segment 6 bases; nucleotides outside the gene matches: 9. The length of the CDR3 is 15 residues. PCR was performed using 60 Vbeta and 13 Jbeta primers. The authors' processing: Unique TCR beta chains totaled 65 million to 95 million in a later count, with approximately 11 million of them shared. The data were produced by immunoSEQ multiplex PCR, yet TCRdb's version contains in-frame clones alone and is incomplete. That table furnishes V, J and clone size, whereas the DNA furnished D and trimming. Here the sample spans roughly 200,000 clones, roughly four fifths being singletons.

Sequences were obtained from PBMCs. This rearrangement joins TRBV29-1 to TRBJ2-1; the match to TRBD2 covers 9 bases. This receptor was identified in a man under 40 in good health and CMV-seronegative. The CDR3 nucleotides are TGCAGCGTTGATAATAGCCTAGCGGGATCCAATGAGCAGTTCTTC. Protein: CSVDNSLAGSNEQFF.